These 28 T cell receptor beta chains were all obtained from the same sample, sequenced in a study of Ad26.COV2.S vaccination and SARS-CoV-2 variants. Treatment in this sample: approximately 18 received Ad26.COV2.S at low or high dose, single or two shots; 5 received placebo; per-sample allocation not given. Material that was analyzed had been drawn on day 63 after the first vaccine or placebo injection. Data came from immunoSEQ multiplex PCR; TCRdb stores just in-frame clones and leaves some out. Of approximately 460,000 clones listed, 89% are singletons. The sequenced sample was peripheral blood, obtained in a trial of Ad26.COV2.S vaccine versus placebo. The receptors were sampled from a person between 18 and 65 years old who received the Ad26.COV2.S COVID-19 vaccine or a placebo.

V gene TRBV7-9 combines with J gene TRBJ2-3; 8 nucleotides agree with TRBD1. This CDR3 has 15 amino acids. Looked up from germline, CDR1 is SEHNR and CDR2 is FQNEAQ (reference sequence). J lost 0 bases, V lost 7 bases, and 6 bases had no gene match. CDR3 region: CASTSQGASTDTQYF. The CDR3, as DNA: TGTGCCAGCACCTCTCAGGGGGCTAGCACAGATACGCAGTATTTT.

The rearrangement links TRBV28 to TRBJ2-3; D is unresolved. Germline V lookup: CDR1 MDHEN, CDR2 SYDVKM. The CDR3 loop spans 13 amino acids. Deletions cut 2 bases from V and 8 bases from J, with 11 bases between. The CDR3 region is CASSLNSPSTQYF. The CDR3 DNA reads TGTGCCAGCAGTTTAAACAGTCCCAGTACGCAGTATTTT.

In DNA, the CDR3 is TGTGCCAGCAGCTCCCCGACAGGGGCCCTCAGGAATTCACCCCTCCACTTT. This encodes CASSSPTGALRNSPLHF. The V gene is TRBV7-2, the J gene TRBJ1-6; the match to TRBD1 covers 8 bases. There are 17 residues in the CDR3. Germline V gene sequence: CDR1 SGHTA, CDR2 FQGNSA. With V trimmed by 4 bases and J by 7 bases, 12 bases remained unmatched.

The V gene is TRBV12-3 or TRBV12-4, the J gene TRBJ2-5; D uncertain. CDR3 length: 13 residues. Trimming shortened V by 6 bases and J by 3 bases, and 11 bases separated the two germline ends. The CDR3 sequence is CASREIVKETQYF. The CDR3, as DNA: TGTGCCAGCAGGGAAATAGTAAAAGAGACCCAGTACTTC.

V usage is TRBV25-1 and J usage is TRBJ1-1; TRBD1 matches at 9 bases. The ends lost 6 bases at V and 5 bases at J; junction bases unmatched: 7. This CDR3 is 14 amino acids long. CDR1 and CDR2 from the germline V gene are MGHDK and SYGVNS. Here the CDR3 reads CASRHDRGRTEAFF. The CDR3 bases are TGTGCCAGCAGGCACGACAGGGGGAGGACTGAAGCTTTCTTT. The full variable domain, completed using reference TRBV25-1 and TRBJ1-1, is EADIYQTPRYLVIGTGKKITLECSQTMGHDKMYWYQQDPGMELHLIHYSYGVNSTEKGDLSSESTVSRIRTEHFPLTLESARPSHTSQYLCASRHDRGRTEAFFGQGTRLTVV.

The chain combines TRBV30 with TRBJ2-1, with D possibly being TRBD2 (5 bases). Germline CDR1 reads GTSNPN; CDR2 reads SVGIG (reference sequence). The CDR3 spans 14 residues. V lost 0 bases, J lost 6 bases, and 12 bases lay in between. The CDR3 DNA sequence: TGTGCCTGGAGTGTACGGTCTAGCCTCAATGAGCAGTTCTTC. Translated: CAWSVRSSLNEQFF.

The chain has TRBV5-8 and TRBJ2-7; no definite D call. V was cut by 0 bases and J by 3 bases, with 13 bases left in between. This CDR3 is built from 15 residues. Germline loops: CDR1 SGHTS, CDR2 YDEGEE. The CDR3 DNA reads TGTGCCAGCAGCTTGGCCAAGGAAATTCACTACGAGCAGTACTTC. This codes for CASSLAKEIHYEQYF.

The chain is built from TRBV29-1 and TRBJ1-3, with 7 bases matching TRBD1. V was clipped by 3 bases and J by 0 bases; unmatched bases: 2. The CDR3 spans 14 residues. Germline loops: CDR1 SQVTM, CDR2 ANQGSEA. The CDR3 here is CSVEGDSSGNTIYF. The CDR3 bases are TGCAGCGTTGAGGGGGACAGCTCTGGAAACACCATATATTTT.

The rearrangement uses TRBV6-5 and TRBJ2-7; tentatively, D is TRBD1 (6 bases). The CDR3 is made up of 14 amino acids. V shed 5 bases and J shed 4 bases, with 15 bases lying between them. Germline CDR1 and CDR2: MNHEY and SVGAGI. As DNA, the CDR3 is TGTGCCAGCAGTCGACAGGAGAGGGCTTACGAGCAGTACTTC. Encoded protein: CASSRQERAYEQYF.

The genes are TRBV6-5 and TRBJ1-2; D is undetermined. Germline V gives CDR1 MNHEY, CDR2 SVGAGI. This CDR3 contains 13 residues. The V gene lost 6 bases and the J gene lost 7 bases, with 15 bases spanning the gap. The CDR3 spells CASRAPTFSGYTF. CDR3 coding DNA: TGTGCCAGCAGAGCCCCTACGTTTTCTGGCTACACCTTC.

This clone was seen a few times. V and J are TRBV6-5 and TRBJ2-1, with TRBD1 identical over 8 bases. The germline CDR1 and CDR2 sequences are MNHEY and SVGAGI. The CDR3 runs 14 residues. The V gene end was trimmed by 7 bases and the J gene end by 8 bases; junction bases not matched to a gene: 10. The CDR3 region has the DNA TGTGCCAGCATCGAAGGTGCAGGGGGCCATGAGCAGTTCTTC. The encoded protein is CASIEGAGGHEQFF.

This clone was detected a few times. The genes are TRBV6-2 or TRBV6-3 and TRBJ2-3; D may correspond to TRBD1 or TRBD2 (6 bases each). CDR1 is MNHEY, CDR2 SVGEGT, per germline. V gave up 5 bases and J gave up 5 bases, with 17 bases separating them. The CDR3 consists of 15 residues. CDR3 in DNA: TGTGCCAGCAGTGTGTCCTTCGAGGGGGGAGATACGCAGTATTTT. Protein sequence: CASSVSFEGGDTQYF.

The chain recombines TRBV28 with TRBJ1-1; D is undetermined. This CDR3 has 14 residues. CDR1 and CDR2 from the germline V gene are MDHEN and SYDVKM. Trimming stripped 4 bases from V and 11 bases from J, with 20 bases between. CDR3 region: CASSSLHWDVVAFF. The CDR3 nucleotides are TGTGCCAGCAGTTCGCTGCACTGGGATGTCGTTGCTTTCTTT.

This chain uses TRBV4-1 with TRBJ2-3; D unresolved. CDR1 is MGHRA, CDR2 YSYEKL, per germline. V was pared by 5 bases and J by 1 base, with 19 bases between. CDR3 length: 17 amino acids. In DNA form, the CDR3 reads TGCGCCAGCAGCGGCACTCCGGGCAGATCGGGCACAGATACGCAGTATTTT. It codes for CASSGTPGRSGTDTQYF.

The chain recombines TRBV9 with TRBJ1-2; the match to TRBD1 covers 9 bases. The V gene's germline CDR1 is SGDLS and CDR2 YYNGEE. V lost 2 bases and J lost 5; bases outside the gene matches: 16. This CDR3 region has 18 residues. CDR3 coding DNA: TGTGCCAGCAGCGTTGGGACAGGGCTTAGAGATGCGAGGTATGGCTACACCTTC. Translation gives CASSVGTGLRDARYGYTF. The full variable domain, its missing parts supplied by reference TRBV9 and TRBJ1-2, is DSGVTQTPKHLITATGQRVTLRCSPRSGDLSVYWYQQSLDQGLQFLIQYYNGEERAKGNILERFSAQQFPDLHSELNLSSLELGDSALYFCASSVGTGLRDARYGYTFGSGTRLTVV.

The chain uses TRBV6-2 or TRBV6-3 and TRBJ1-5; D possibly corresponds to TRBD1 (5 bases). The CDR3 has 14 residues. Germline CDR1 reads MNHEY; CDR2 reads SVGEGT. V was trimmed by 5 bases and J by 5 bases, leaving 13 bases between them. Written as DNA, the CDR3 is TGTGCCAGCAGTGAGACAGAACCCTATCAGCCCCAGCATTTT. Protein: CASSETEPYQPQHF.

A note on this clone: This sample includes further DNA sequences coding for the same CDR3. The V and J genes are TRBV7-9 and TRBJ1-1, with D tentatively TRBD1 (5 bases). In germline, CDR1 is SEHNR, CDR2 FQNEAQ (reference sequence). Deletions cut 0 bases from V and 1 base from J, with 6 bases between. The CDR3 loop spans 14 amino acids. CDR3 nucleotides: TGTGCCAGCAGCTTAGCGGGGGGGAACACTGAAGCTTTCTTT. It codes for CASSLAGGNTEAFF.

This clone was detected once. The CDR3 nucleotides read TGTGCCAGCAGTTACTCGACAGCCTTATGGGGCTACACCTTC. Translated: CASSYSTALWGYTF. The chain carries TRBV6-5 and TRBJ1-2, with D possibly TRBD1 on 5 matching bases. V was cut by 0 bases and J by 8 bases, with 13 bases left in between. Germline values: CDR1 MNHEY, CDR2 SVGAGI. The CDR3 loop spans 14 amino acids.

This clone was observed a few times. This rearrangement joins TRBV12-3 or TRBV12-4 to TRBJ1-1; 7 nucleotides align to TRBD1. V shed 8 bases, J shed 0 bases, and the junction held 3 bases outside the gene matches. The CDR3 sequence is 13 residues long. This CDR3 is CASRDSMNTEAFF. The CDR3 DNA sequence: TGTGCCAGCCGGGACAGCATGAACACTGAAGCTTTCTTT.

V is TRBV18 and J is TRBJ1-1; D call uncertain. This CDR3 contains 12 residues. Looked up from germline, CDR1 is KGHSH and CDR2 is LQKENI. V was pared by 4 bases and J by 2 bases, with 5 bases between. For the CDR3, the DNA is TGTGCCAGCTCACTGCAAAACACTGAAGCTTTCTTT. This gives the protein CASSLQNTEAFF.

The chain employs TRBV28 and TRBJ1-2; no firm D call. The CDR3 is 12 amino acids. CDR1 is MDHEN and CDR2 is SYDVKM in the germline V gene. V shed 2 bases and J shed 5 bases, with 6 bases lying between them. Here the CDR3 reads CASSLGYYGYTF. The DNA of the CDR3 is TGTGCCAGCAGTTTAGGTTATTATGGCTACACCTTC.

The CDR3, as DNA: TGTGCCAGCAGCTATACCGCCTACGAGCAGTACTTC. Translating gives CASSYTAYEQYF. The rearrangement links TRBV2 to TRBJ2-7; D unclear. In germline, CDR1 is SNHLY, CDR2 FYNNEI. The germline V and J ends were trimmed by 6 bases and 2 bases, with 8 bases remaining between them. The CDR3 is made up of 12 amino acids. Supplemented by reference TRBV2 and TRBJ2-7, the full variable domain reads EPEVTQTPSHQVTQMGQEVILRCVPISNHLYFYWYRQILGQKVEFLVSFYNNEISEKSEIFDDQFSVERPDGSNFTLKIRSTKLEDSAMYFCASSYTAYEQYFGPGTRLTVT.

V is TRBV2 and J is TRBJ2-2; D remains unclear. In germline, CDR1 is SNHLY, CDR2 FYNNEI. The length of the CDR3 is 13 residues. With 4 bases removed from V and 5 bases from J, the gap between germline ends came to 8 bases. The CDR3 loop is CASSVLSTGELFF. For the CDR3, the DNA is TGTGCCAGCAGTGTCTTAAGTACCGGGGAGCTGTTTTTT.

The CDR3 reads CASSPRSSGSTLEQFF. CDR3 coding DNA: TGTGCCAGCAGCCCCCGTTCTAGCGGGAGTACCCTTGAGCAGTTCTTC. This chain connects TRBV3-1 (or the pseudogene TRBV3-2) to TRBJ2-1, with 10 bases that match TRBD2. The CDR3 has 16 amino acids. Germline trimming cut 4 bases from V and 9 bases from J; bases unmatched to any gene: 12. Germline V lookup: CDR1 LGHDT, CDR2 YNNKEL (reference sequence).

The V gene is TRBV28, the J gene TRBJ2-7; perhaps D is TRBD1 or TRBD2 (5 bases each). The ends were cut back, 3 bases at V and 11 bases at J, with 23 bases in the middle. The CDR3 is 15 amino acids. Germline values: CDR1 MDHEN, CDR2 SYDVKM. In nucleotides, the CDR3 is TGTGCCAGCAGTTTGGGACCCACTGGGGTCGTGGGGGAGTACTTC. Translation gives CASSLGPTGVVGEYF. The full variable domain, with the rest looked up from reference TRBV28 and TRBJ2-7, is DVKVTQSSRYLVKRTGEKVFLECVQDMDHENMFWYRQDPGLGLRLIYFSYDVKMKEKGDIPEGYSVSREKKERFSLILESASTNQTSMYLCASSLGPTGVVGEYFGPGTRLTVT.

V is TRBV28 and J is TRBJ1-5; 7 bases align to TRBD1. From germline, CDR1 is MDHEN and CDR2 SYDVKM. CDR3 size: 14 residues. After removal of 6 bases from V and 5 bases from J, the junction contained 7 bases not matched to a gene. The CDR3 DNA reads as TGTGCCAGCAGCAGGGGGATTGTAGATCAGCCCCAGCATTTT. Translation gives CASSRGIVDQPQHF.

This clone was seen only once. V and J are TRBV20-1 and TRBJ2-3; D possibly corresponds to TRBD2 (6 bases). V lost 6 bases, J lost 6 bases, and 7 bases lay in between. Germline V gene lookup returns CDR1 DFQATT and CDR2 SNEGSKA (reference sequence). This CDR3 comprises 10 residues. Written as DNA, the CDR3 is TGCAGTGCCGGAGGGGATACGCAGTATTTT. Translation: CSAGGDTQYF.

The CDR3 region has the DNA TGTGCCAGCAGTTACTCAATGGACGGTTCGGGGAATCAGCCCCAGCATTTT. Protein sequence: CASSYSMDGSGNQPQHF. The J gene is TRBJ1-5, the V gene TRBV6-2 or TRBV6-3; no clear D. Trimming left V 0 bases short and J 4 bases short, with 16 bases between. Germline-derived CDR1 and CDR2 are MNHEY and SVGEGT. The CDR3 loop spans 17 amino acids.